The rows below give T cell receptor beta chains drawn from one sample of a study of cytomegalovirus exposure and HLA in healthy donors. This table comes from immunoSEQ multiplex PCR, and its TCRdb copy is limited to in-frame clones, with some not included. The sample includes some 150,000 clones, less than 85% of them seen just once. Sequencing was carried out using PBMCs. The receptors were gathered from a woman aged 60-75 years in good health and CMV-seropositive. Both conserved end residues are part of each CDR3. A D gene is named only where the DNA matches it firmly.

d_gene: TRBD1
v_gene: TRBV5-4
j_gene: TRBJ1-2
len: 13
CDR3nt: TGTGCCAGCGGATGGCAGGGGGGCTATGGCTACACCTTC
CDR3aa: CASGWQGGYGYTF

d_gene: .
v_gene: TRBV27
j_gene: TRBJ1-5
len: 13
CDR3nt: TGTGCCAGCAGGAGAGACGGGAATCAGCCCCAGCATTTT
CDR3aa: CASRRDGNQPQHF

d_gene: TRBD1
v_gene: TRBV23-1
j_gene: TRBJ2-2
len: 15
CDR3nt: TGCGCCAGCAGTCAATTAGGACAGGACACCGGGGAGCTGTTTTTT
CDR3aa: CASSQLGQDTGELFF

d_gene: TRBD1
v_gene: TRBV27
j_gene: TRBJ1-1
len: 14
CDR3nt: TGTGCCAGCAGTTTAGGAGGACAGGGGGCTGTAGCTTTCTTT
CDR3aa: CASSLGGQGAVAFF

d_gene: TRBD1
v_gene: TRBV7-3
j_gene: TRBJ1-6
len: 13
CDR3nt: TGTGCCAGCAGCTCGGACAGGGCTTCACCCCTCCACTTT
CDR3aa: CASSSDRASPLHF

d_gene: TRBD2
v_gene: TRBV10-2
j_gene: TRBJ2-3
len: 15
CDR3nt: TGCGCCAGCAGTGAGAGGGCGGGGGGCACAGATACGCAGTATTTT
CDR3aa: CASSERAGGTDTQYF

d_gene: .
v_gene: TRBV9
j_gene: TRBJ1-3
len: 15
CDR3nt: TGTGCCAGCAGCTTGGGGGGTGGTTCTGGAAACACCATATATTTT
CDR3aa: CASSLGGGSGNTIYF

d_gene: .
v_gene: TRBV10-3
j_gene: TRBJ2-5
len: 13
CDR3nt: TGTGCCATCAGTTCCAGGGGGGAAGAGACCCAGTACTTC
CDR3aa: CAISSRGEETQYF

d_gene: TRBD1
v_gene: TRBV4-1
j_gene: TRBJ1-1
len: 17
CDR3nt: TGCGCCAGCAGAACCGCCGGACAGGGCGGAATGAACACTGAAGCTTTCTTT
CDR3aa: CASRTAGQGGMNTEAFF

d_gene: .
v_gene: TRBV6-1
j_gene: TRBJ2-7
len: 13
CDR3nt: TGTGCCAGCAGTGAAGACGGGACACCGAAGCAGTACTTC
CDR3aa: CASSEDGTPKQYF